This is a list of T cell receptor beta chains from one sample in a study of CD8 T cells in ankylosing spondylitis. TCRdb re-called the 5' RACE reads through MiXCR, storing one row per CDR3 protein. The sample shows 250,000 to 350,000 distinct CDR3 sequences, under 8.5% of them seen only once. Specimen: blood, either unsorted or a sorted T cell fraction (not recorded which). The receptors were gathered from a male donor with ankylosing spondylitis. The CDR3 runs from the conserved cysteine through the conserved F or W. Each record gives: V gene, CDR3 length, J gene, clone size, D gene, CDR3 DNA, CDR3 protein. The D gene is left open where the match is weak. Clone size is shown for a subset of rows, as once, few, many or a class of expanded clone.

v_gene: TRBV5-1
len: 16
j_gene: TRBJ2-1
abundance: NA
d_gene: TRBD2
CDR3nt: TGCGCCAGCAGCTTTCGACTAGCGGGAGCGGACAATGAGCAGTTCTTC
CDR3aa: CASSFRLAGADNEQFF

v_gene: TRBV6-2/TRBV6-3
len: 14
j_gene: TRBJ2-5
abundance: NA
d_gene: NA
CDR3nt: TGTGCCAGCAGTTATGGTCGGTTCCAAGAGACCCAGTACTTC
CDR3aa: CASSYGRFQETQYF

v_gene: TRBV6-1
len: 15
j_gene: TRBJ2-7
abundance: NA
d_gene: NA
CDR3nt: TGTGCCAGCCGAGTGGGACCCGCTCGAATCTACGAGCAGTACTTC
CDR3aa: CASRVGPARIYEQYF

v_gene: TRBV20-1
len: 18
j_gene: TRBJ2-6
abundance: few
d_gene: TRBD2
CDR3nt: TGCAGTGCTAGCCAACTAGCGGGATACCTCTCTGGGGCCAACGTCCTGACTTTC
CDR3aa: CSASQLAGYLSGANVLTF

v_gene: TRBV25-1
len: 13
j_gene: TRBJ2-7
abundance: few
d_gene: NA
CDR3nt: TGTGCCAGCAGTGAAGGGCGGCCCTACGAGCAGTACTTC
CDR3aa: CASSEGRPYEQYF

v_gene: TRBV12-3/TRBV12-4
len: 17
j_gene: TRBJ2-1
abundance: NA
d_gene: TRBD2
CDR3nt: TGTGCCAGCAGTGGGGGGGTTGAGGGAGGGCCATACAATGAGCAGTTCTTC
CDR3aa: CASSGGVEGGPYNEQFF

v_gene: TRBV27
len: 15
j_gene: TRBJ1-5
abundance: many
d_gene: TRBD1
CDR3nt: TGTGCCAGCAGTAGCGGGGACAGGGCGGGTCAGCCCCAGCATTTT
CDR3aa: CASSSGDRAGQPQHF

v_gene: TRBV2
len: 13
j_gene: TRBJ2-5
abundance: few
d_gene: NA
CDR3nt: TGTGCCAGCAGTGAGATGGGAGGCGAGACCCAGTACTTC
CDR3aa: CASSEMGGETQYF

v_gene: TRBV27
len: 14
j_gene: TRBJ2-1
abundance: few
d_gene: NA
CDR3nt: TGTGCCAGCAGTTCAGTCAGAACCTACAATGAGCAGTTCTTC
CDR3aa: CASSSVRTYNEQFF

v_gene: TRBV27
len: 17
j_gene: TRBJ2-7
abundance: many
d_gene: NA
CDR3nt: TGTGCCAGCAGTCTATCTGGGAGGGGGTATCTTGGATACGAGCAGTACTTC
CDR3aa: CASSLSGRGYLGYEQYF

v_gene: TRBV7-3
len: 13
j_gene: TRBJ2-7
abundance: NA
d_gene: TRBD1
CDR3nt: TGTGCCAGCAGCACAGACAGGGGCTACGAGCAGTACTTC
CDR3aa: CASSTDRGYEQYF

v_gene: TRBV27
len: 16
j_gene: TRBJ2-1
abundance: many
d_gene: TRBD1
CDR3nt: TGTGCCAGCAGTTTTGGATGGGACAGGGGCTCGAGTGAGCAGTTCTTC
CDR3aa: CASSFGWDRGSSEQFF

v_gene: TRBV20-1
len: 12
j_gene: TRBJ1-2
abundance: many
d_gene: NA
CDR3nt: TGCAGTGCCCGCGGAGAGCCATATGGCTACACCTTC
CDR3aa: CSARGEPYGYTF

v_gene: TRBV7-2
len: 16
j_gene: TRBJ1-1
abundance: NA
d_gene: NA
CDR3nt: TGTGCCAGCACCACGGCCCCCGGGACCGCTAACACTGAAGCTTTCTTT
CDR3aa: CASTTAPGTANTEAFF

v_gene: TRBV6-5
len: 15
j_gene: TRBJ2-5
abundance: few
d_gene: TRBD2
CDR3nt: TGTGCCAGCAGTAACCTAGCGGGAGGGAAAGAGACCCAGTACTTC
CDR3aa: CASSNLAGGKETQYF

v_gene: TRBV11-2
len: 13
j_gene: TRBJ2-1
abundance: NA
d_gene: NA
CDR3nt: TGTGCCAGCAGCCACTCAGAGGTCCATGAGCAGTTCTTC
CDR3aa: CASSHSEVHEQFF

v_gene: TRBV27
len: 17
j_gene: TRBJ2-1
abundance: few
d_gene: NA
CDR3nt: TGTGCCAGCAAATTTCTGAACCCCATAACTAGCCTTTTTGAGCAGTTCTTC
CDR3aa: CASKFLNPITSLFEQFF

v_gene: TRBV12-3/TRBV12-4
len: 14
j_gene: TRBJ2-7
abundance: NA
d_gene: TRBD2
CDR3nt: TGTGCCAGCAGCACTAGCGGGTACTCCTACGAGCAGTACTTC
CDR3aa: CASSTSGYSYEQYF

v_gene: TRBV19
len: 16
j_gene: TRBJ2-5
abundance: NA
d_gene: NA
CDR3nt: TGTGCCAGTAGTATAGACCTCGAGAGGGCGGAGGAGACCCAGTACTTC
CDR3aa: CASSIDLERAEETQYF

v_gene: TRBV19
len: 13
j_gene: TRBJ2-1
abundance: NA
d_gene: TRBD2
CDR3nt: TGTGCCAGTAAGGAACTAGCGGGCAATGAGCAGTTCTTC
CDR3aa: CASKELAGNEQFF

v_gene: TRBV10-3
len: 12
j_gene: TRBJ2-1
abundance: NA
d_gene: NA
CDR3nt: TGTGCCATCAGTGAGAGGGACAATGAGCAGTTCTTC
CDR3aa: CAISERDNEQFF

v_gene: TRBV6-1
len: 15
j_gene: TRBJ2-1
abundance: NA
d_gene: TRBD2
CDR3nt: TGTGCCAGCACCAGGACTAGCGGGTCCTACAATGAGCAGTTCTTC
CDR3aa: CASTRTSGSYNEQFF

v_gene: TRBV12-3/TRBV12-4
len: 13
j_gene: TRBJ2-7
abundance: few
d_gene: TRBD1
CDR3nt: TGTGCCAGCAGTTCCCCGGACAGGTACGAGCAGTACTTC
CDR3aa: CASSSPDRYEQYF

v_gene: TRBV3-1
len: 15
j_gene: TRBJ1-1
abundance: NA
d_gene: NA
CDR3nt: TGTGCCAGCAGACAGGGCTTCGACTTGAACACTGAAGCTTTCTTT
CDR3aa: CASRQGFDLNTEAFF

v_gene: TRBV5-1
len: 15
j_gene: TRBJ1-1
abundance: many
d_gene: TRBD1
CDR3nt: TGCGCCAGCAGCCCAGACCGACAGGGCTTCACTGAAGCTTTCTTT
CDR3aa: CASSPDRQGFTEAFF

v_gene: TRBV5-1
len: 13
j_gene: TRBJ2-3
abundance: many
d_gene: NA
CDR3nt: TGCGCCAGCAGCTTGGAAGGAGTAGATACGCAGTATTTT
CDR3aa: CASSLEGVDTQYF

v_gene: TRBV12-3/TRBV12-4
len: 14
j_gene: TRBJ2-7
abundance: NA
d_gene: NA
CDR3nt: TGTGCCAGCCGCCCCTCAGGGAGCCCCTACGAGCAGTACTTC
CDR3aa: CASRPSGSPYEQYF

v_gene: TRBV9
len: 15
j_gene: TRBJ2-3
abundance: many
d_gene: TRBD1
CDR3nt: TGTGCCAGCAGCCCGGGGACAGGGATCGCAGATACGCAGTATTTT
CDR3aa: CASSPGTGIADTQYF

v_gene: TRBV29-1
len: 12
j_gene: TRBJ1-5
abundance: few
d_gene: NA
CDR3nt: TGCAGCGGTTTATGGGCCGATCAGCCCCAGCATTTT
CDR3aa: CSGLWADQPQHF

v_gene: TRBV5-5
len: 17
j_gene: TRBJ2-5
abundance: NA
d_gene: TRBD2
CDR3nt: TGTGCCAGCAGCTTGGAAGTTAGCGGGTACCCCCAAGAGACCCAGTACTTC
CDR3aa: CASSLEVSGYPQETQYF

v_gene: TRBV6-5
len: 14
j_gene: TRBJ2-2
abundance: NA
d_gene: NA
CDR3nt: TGTGCCAGCAGTTACTCGTCTGGAGGCGGGGAGCTGTTTTTT
CDR3aa: CASSYSSGGGELFF

v_gene: TRBV5-1
len: 15
j_gene: TRBJ2-5
abundance: NA
d_gene: NA
CDR3nt: TGCGCCAGCAGCTTCGGCACGGGGAGAGGCGAGACCCAGTACTTC
CDR3aa: CASSFGTGRGETQYF

v_gene: TRBV6-2/TRBV6-3
len: 13
j_gene: TRBJ2-1
abundance: NA
d_gene: NA
CDR3nt: TGTGCCAGCAGTTCGGGGGTGAGGGATGAGCAGTTCTTC
CDR3aa: CASSSGVRDEQFF

v_gene: TRBV5-1
len: 15
j_gene: TRBJ2-7
abundance: NA
d_gene: TRBD2
CDR3nt: TGCGCCAGCACCCAAGTCCCGGGACTAGCGGGAGAGGGGTACTTC
CDR3aa: CASTQVPGLAGEGYF

v_gene: TRBV12-3/TRBV12-4
len: 16
j_gene: TRBJ2-3
abundance: many
d_gene: TRBD1
CDR3nt: TGTGCCAGCAGTTTTTCCCGGGACAGCTTCTGGGATACGCAGTATTTT
CDR3aa: CASSFSRDSFWDTQYF

v_gene: TRBV7-3
len: 15
j_gene: TRBJ2-3
abundance: many
d_gene: TRBD1
CDR3nt: TGTGCCAGCAGCTTAGCAGGGGGCAACACGAATACGCAGTATTTT
CDR3aa: CASSLAGGNTNTQYF

v_gene: TRBV20-1
len: 14
j_gene: TRBJ1-1
abundance: few
d_gene: TRBD1
CDR3nt: TGCAGTGCTAGAGTGGACAGGATGAACACTGAAGCTTTCTTT
CDR3aa: CSARVDRMNTEAFF

v_gene: TRBV27
len: 15
j_gene: TRBJ2-7
abundance: few
d_gene: NA
CDR3nt: TGTGCCAGCAGTTTATCGGGGGACACTTCCTACGAGCAGTACTTC
CDR3aa: CASSLSGDTSYEQYF

v_gene: TRBV20-1
len: 11
j_gene: TRBJ1-1
abundance: NA
d_gene: NA
CDR3nt: TGCAGTGCAACGAGGAACACTGAAGCTTTCTTT
CDR3aa: CSATRNTEAFF

v_gene: TRBV20-1
len: 14
j_gene: TRBJ1-4
abundance: few
d_gene: TRBD1
CDR3nt: TGCAGTGCAGTACCGGGACAGGGACTTGAAAAACTGTTTTTT
CDR3aa: CSAVPGQGLEKLFF

v_gene: TRBV4-1
len: 12
j_gene: TRBJ2-7
abundance: many
d_gene: NA
CDR3nt: TGCGCCAGCAGCTCCGGTCCCTACGAGCAGTACTTC
CDR3aa: CASSSGPYEQYF

v_gene: TRBV29-1
len: 15
j_gene: TRBJ1-2
abundance: few
d_gene: TRBD1
CDR3nt: TGCAGCGCTAACAACAGGGGAAGAGGATTTGATGGCTACACCTTC
CDR3aa: CSANNRGRGFDGYTF

v_gene: TRBV10-3
len: 13
j_gene: TRBJ2-4
abundance: few
d_gene: NA
CDR3nt: TGTGCCATCAGTGAGTCTAGAGGAAACATTCAGTACTTC
CDR3aa: CAISESRGNIQYF

v_gene: TRBV7-8
len: 12
j_gene: TRBJ2-7
abundance: NA
d_gene: TRBD1
CDR3nt: TGTGCCAGCAGCCGACCGACAGGGCTGCAGTACTTC
CDR3aa: CASSRPTGLQYF

v_gene: TRBV12-3/TRBV12-4
len: 16
j_gene: TRBJ1-5
abundance: many
d_gene: NA
CDR3nt: TGTGCCAGCAGTATCCTCGGAGGGGTTAGCAATCAGCCCCAGCATTTT
CDR3aa: CASSILGGVSNQPQHF

v_gene: TRBV27
len: 15
j_gene: TRBJ2-5
abundance: few
d_gene: TRBD1
CDR3nt: TGTGCCAGCAGAACGGGACAGGGGGCTTCGGAGACCCAGTACTTC
CDR3aa: CASRTGQGASETQYF

v_gene: TRBV5-8
len: 14
j_gene: TRBJ2-1
abundance: few
d_gene: TRBD2
CDR3nt: TGTGCCAGCAGAAAGCTAGCGGGCCTCAATGAGCAGTTCTTC
CDR3aa: CASRKLAGLNEQFF

v_gene: TRBV5-1
len: 16
j_gene: TRBJ2-6
abundance: NA
d_gene: NA
CDR3nt: TGCGCCAGCAGCCCTCCGTTTGGTTTTGGGGCCAACGTCCTGACTTTC
CDR3aa: CASSPPFGFGANVLTF

v_gene: TRBV12-3/TRBV12-4
len: 15
j_gene: TRBJ2-3
abundance: NA
d_gene: NA
CDR3nt: TGTGCCAGCAGACGGTCCGTGCCGGGTACAGATACGCAGTATTTT
CDR3aa: CASRRSVPGTDTQYF

v_gene: TRBV7-2
len: 16
j_gene: TRBJ1-2
abundance: NA
d_gene: TRBD1
CDR3nt: TGTGCCAGCAGCCTTGAGTCGGGACAGGGGAACTATGGCTACACCTTC
CDR3aa: CASSLESGQGNYGYTF

v_gene: TRBV7-2
len: 11
j_gene: TRBJ2-7
abundance: few
d_gene: NA
CDR3nt: TGTGCCAGCAGCTCGATTTACGAGCAGTACTTC
CDR3aa: CASSSIYEQYF

v_gene: TRBV10-2
len: 14
j_gene: TRBJ2-3
abundance: few
d_gene: NA
CDR3nt: TGCGCCAGCCAACTAGACAGAGGAGCAGATACGCAGTATTTT
CDR3aa: CASQLDRGADTQYF

v_gene: TRBV10-3
len: 12
j_gene: TRBJ2-3
abundance: few
d_gene: TRBD1
CDR3nt: TGTGCGACCGGGACAGGCACAGATACGCAGTATTTT
CDR3aa: CATGTGTDTQYF

v_gene: TRBV29-1
len: 13
j_gene: TRBJ2-7
abundance: many
d_gene: TRBD2
CDR3nt: TGCAGCGTTGAACCTAGCGGGAGCCACGAGCAGTACTTC
CDR3aa: CSVEPSGSHEQYF

v_gene: TRBV7-9
len: 12
j_gene: TRBJ2-1
abundance: NA
d_gene: TRBD2
CDR3nt: TGTGCCAGCAGCATCCAGCGGGAAAAGCAGTTCTTC
CDR3aa: CASSIQREKQFF

v_gene: TRBV6-2/TRBV6-3
len: 13
j_gene: TRBJ2-5
abundance: few
d_gene: NA
CDR3nt: TGTGCCAGCACGCGGGCAACGTGGGAGACCCAGTACTTC
CDR3aa: CASTRATWETQYF

v_gene: TRBV19
len: 15
j_gene: TRBJ1-2
abundance: NA
d_gene: TRBD1
CDR3nt: TGTGCCAGTAGTACTTTGGACAGGGTCGGCTATGGCTACACCTTC
CDR3aa: CASSTLDRVGYGYTF

v_gene: TRBV29-1
len: 15
j_gene: TRBJ2-1
abundance: NA
d_gene: NA
CDR3nt: TGCAGCGTTGCTCGAGGGTTCGACTTATACAATGAGCAGTTCTTC
CDR3aa: CSVARGFDLYNEQFF

v_gene: TRBV29-1
len: 13
j_gene: TRBJ2-3
abundance: many
d_gene: NA
CDR3nt: TGCAGCGCCTCGCGGGATATCACAGATACGCAGTATTTT
CDR3aa: CSASRDITDTQYF